This T cell receptor beta chain comes out of a study of blood T cell repertoires in COVID-19. In the original processing: Quantification of nucleated cells was approximated via reference gene primer amplification. TCRdb keeps only in-frame clones here, not all; method: immunoSEQ multiplex PCR. V, J and clone size were drawn from that table, and D and trimming were deduced from the DNA. The sample includes about 350,000 clones, approximately 90% seen only once; the top ten take approximately 10%. Followed over time, Seattle patients had been enrolled while infection was active. Germline CDR1 is SGHTA and CDR2 is FQGNSA. The length of the CDR3 is 15 residues. Trimming cost V 4 bases and J 7 bases; bases outside gene matches: 11.

The sequencing sample was made of peripheral blood. J is TRBJ2-7 and V is TRBV7-2, with 9 bases fitting TRBD1. This receptor was obtained from a man aged 25-45 years with COVID-19, enrolled during active disease. CDR3 in amino acids: CASSYPRGQGWEQYF. CDR3 in DNA: TGTGCCAGCAGCTACCCGAGGGGACAGGGTTGGGAGCAGTACTTC.